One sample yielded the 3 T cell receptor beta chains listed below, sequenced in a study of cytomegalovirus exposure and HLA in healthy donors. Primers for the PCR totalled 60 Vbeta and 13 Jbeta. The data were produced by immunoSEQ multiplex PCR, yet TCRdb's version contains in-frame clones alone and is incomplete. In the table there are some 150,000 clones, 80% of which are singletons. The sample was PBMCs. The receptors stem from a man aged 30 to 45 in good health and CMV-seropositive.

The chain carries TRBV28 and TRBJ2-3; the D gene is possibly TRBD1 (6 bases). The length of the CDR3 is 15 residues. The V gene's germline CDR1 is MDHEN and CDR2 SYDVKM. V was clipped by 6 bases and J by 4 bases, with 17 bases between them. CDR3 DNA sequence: TGTGCCAGCAGAACCCAGGGGAGTGGTGCAGATACGCAGTATTTT. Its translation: CASRTQGSGADTQYF.

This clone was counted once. CDR3 amino acids: CAISRQGGDEQYF. The CDR3, as DNA: TGTGCCATCAGTAGACAGGGCGGCGACGAGCAGTACTTC. The chain employs TRBV10-3 and TRBJ2-7, with 7 positions matching TRBD1. The trim removed 5 bases at V and 5 bases at J, leaving 6 bases unmatched. The germline V gene has CDR1 ENHRY and CDR2 SYGVKD. The CDR3 length is 13 residues.

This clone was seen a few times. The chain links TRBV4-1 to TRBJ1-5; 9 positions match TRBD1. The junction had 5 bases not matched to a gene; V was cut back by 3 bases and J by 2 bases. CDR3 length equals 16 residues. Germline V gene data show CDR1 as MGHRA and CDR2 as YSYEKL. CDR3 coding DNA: TGCGCCAGCAGCCAGTCGGGACAGGGCGGCAATCAGCCCCAGCATTTT. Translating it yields CASSQSGQGGNQPQHF.